The clone carrying this T cell receptor (beta chain) appeared a few times. The CDR3 spans 14 residues. After removal of 3 bases from V and 4 bases from J, the junction contained 5 bases not matched to a gene. Germline lookup yields CDR1 SGHAT and CDR2 FQDESV (reference sequence). The sample originates from a study of blood T cells in healthy people across ages. Using a J-beta primer mix together with a sample-barcoded 5' primer, a second PCR was run for about 6 to 12 cycles. One entry per CDR3 protein, called by TCRdb with MiXCR from the 5' RACE reads. Of about 810,000 distinct CDR3 sequences in the sample, about 34% were seen once.

This chain joins TRBV11-1 and TRBJ1-1, with TRBD1 matching 7 bases. This TCR was sampled from a man in his late teens or twenties in good health. Material for sequencing was blood. In DNA, the CDR3 is TGTGCCAGCAGCTTCCTGAGGGGGCTCACTGAAGCTTTCTTT. It translates to CASSFLRGLTEAFF.